The present T cell receptor beta chain was sequenced within a study of T cells in Graves' hyperthyroidism and ophthalmopathy. RNA transcripts yielded amplified TCR beta CDR3 regions. When the TCR CDR3 underwent first-round RT-PCR, the HTBI primer set was used. In TCRdb, the multiplex PCR reads were re-called with MiXCR into one record per CDR3 protein. The sample records about 200,000 distinct CDR3 sequences, roughly a sixth being singletons. This clonotype was seen many times. Sequencing was performed on blood. This receptor was identified in a woman between 45 and 65 years old with Graves' hyperthyroidism.

CDR3 DNA sequence: TGTGCCAGCACCCAAAGACAGACAGGGCTTAGCAATCAGCCCCAGCATTTT. The encoded protein is CASTQRQTGLSNQPQHF. The rearrangement uses TRBV6-1 and TRBJ1-5, with TRBD1 matching 7 bases. Looked up from germline, CDR1 is MNHNS and CDR2 is SASEGT. With V trimmed by 7 bases and J by 0 bases, 12 bases remained unmatched. The CDR3 is 17 amino acids.